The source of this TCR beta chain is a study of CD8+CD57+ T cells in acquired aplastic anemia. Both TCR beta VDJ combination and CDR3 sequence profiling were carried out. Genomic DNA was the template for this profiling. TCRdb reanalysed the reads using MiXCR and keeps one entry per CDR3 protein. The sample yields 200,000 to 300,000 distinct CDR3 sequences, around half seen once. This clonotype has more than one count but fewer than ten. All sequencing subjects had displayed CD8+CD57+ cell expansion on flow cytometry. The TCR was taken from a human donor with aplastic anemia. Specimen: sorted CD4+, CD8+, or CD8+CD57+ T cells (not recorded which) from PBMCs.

CDR3 DNA: TGTGCCAGCAGCTTGGCCCGGGGATGGAACACTGAAGCTTTCTTT. Translation gives CASSLARGWNTEAFF. This rearrangement joins TRBV5-8 to TRBJ1-1; D is unclear. V gave up 0 bases and J gave up 1 base, with 10 bases separating them. In germline, CDR1 is SGHTS, CDR2 YDEGEE. This CDR3 comprises 15 residues.